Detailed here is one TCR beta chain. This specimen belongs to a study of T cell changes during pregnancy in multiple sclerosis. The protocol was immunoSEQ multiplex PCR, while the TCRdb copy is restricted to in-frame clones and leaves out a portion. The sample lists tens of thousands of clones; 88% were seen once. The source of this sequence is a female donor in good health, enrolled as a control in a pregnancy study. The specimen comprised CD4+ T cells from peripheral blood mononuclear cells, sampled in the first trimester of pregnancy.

CDR3 in amino acids: CASRAYTSGSRPDFNEQFF. The CDR3 DNA follows: TGTGCCAGCAGAGCTTATACTAGCGGGAGCCGCCCTGACTTCAATGAGCAGTTCTTC. The chain links TRBV7-2 to TRBJ2-1, with 11 bases identical to TRBD2. Germline CDR1 reads SGHTA; CDR2 reads FQGNSA. This CDR3 has 19 amino acids. The V segment lost 6 bases and the J segment 6 bases; nucleotides outside the gene matches: 19.